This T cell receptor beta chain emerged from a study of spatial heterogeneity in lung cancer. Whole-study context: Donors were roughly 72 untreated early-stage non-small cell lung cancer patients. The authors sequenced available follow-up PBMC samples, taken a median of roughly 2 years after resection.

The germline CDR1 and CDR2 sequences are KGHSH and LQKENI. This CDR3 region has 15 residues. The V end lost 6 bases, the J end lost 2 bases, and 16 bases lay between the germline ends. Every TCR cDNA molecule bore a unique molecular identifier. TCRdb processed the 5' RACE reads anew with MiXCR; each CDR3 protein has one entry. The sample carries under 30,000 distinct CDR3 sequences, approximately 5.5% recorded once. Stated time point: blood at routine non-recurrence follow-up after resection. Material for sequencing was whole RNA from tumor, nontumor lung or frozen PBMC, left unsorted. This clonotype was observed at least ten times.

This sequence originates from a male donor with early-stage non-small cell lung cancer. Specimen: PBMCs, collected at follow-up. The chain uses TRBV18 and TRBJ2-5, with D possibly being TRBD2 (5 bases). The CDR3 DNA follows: TGTGCCAGCTCCCCCCGGTATTCGGGACAAGAGACCCAGTACTTC. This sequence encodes CASSPRYSGQETQYF.